This TCR beta chain was sequenced in a study of T cell responses to AZD1222 COVID-19 vaccine (dated by TCRdb to the early 2020s). As for the study more broadly: AZD1222 recipients whose second dose came at about 4 weeks and those whose second dose came at about 12 weeks were combined into one group, since spike-specific TCR depth and breadth did not differ between the two schedules. A total of more than 230 trial participants underwent TCR sequencing, of whom nearly 210 received two doses of AZD1222 and some 25 received two doses of the MenACWY control vaccine. Trial participants were enrolled by age into subgroups of 18-55, 56-69 and 70-plus years, and around 150, 28 and 57 TCR-sequenced participants, respectively, were included in these subgroups.

The CDR3 regions of human TCRbeta chains were analyzed by immunosequencing. On the authors' methods: Repertoire TCRs were checked for matches against a reference library of SARS-CoV-2-specific TCRs that had been generated using the MIRA antigen-specificity platform. Breadth was defined as the fraction of unique TCRs that were SARS-CoV-2-associated, and depth was defined as the fraction of total T cells that were SARS-CoV-2-associated. Using the MIRA data, each spike-specific TCR was assigned both to the spike region to which the TCR was reactive and to a CD4 or CD8 class. Log10-transformed breadth and depth values were compared by one-way ANOVA with Sidak's multiple comparisons tests. TCRdb provides this immuneACCESS table in a form limited to in-frame rearrangements. Some clones are lacking; in checked studies, under half of them reflect an unresolved V gene, and why the rest are absent is not known. V, J and clone size are taken as reported in that table, and D and trimming were inferred from the DNA itself. This sample lists about 98,000 clones; around 82% were detected once. The top ten constitute about 15% of the sample.

Comment on this clone: No antigen is known for it. No clone much larger than this one lies a single base away; base qualities are absent.

The time point label, read with the paper, signifies: baseline before first vaccination. Samples from vaccinated people were obtained from the UK trials COV001 and COV002, which included a single-blind randomized controlled phase 2/3 trial of AZD1222 (ChAdOx1 nCoV-19) in healthy adults. For TCRbeta chain sequencing, PBMC samples from trial participants were taken at day 0 and at day 28 after the second dose. Beyond this particular receptor, the publication reports: A significant rise in spike-specific TCR breadth and depth was observed after two AZD1222 doses relative to day 0 and relative to MenACWY recipients. Nearly half of unique spike-specific TCRs reportedly recognized epitopes outside regions mutated in the B.1.351 and B.1.1.7 variants. In the small 56-69-year group, the increase in depth fell short of significance, most likely because of low power. Because no samples from the day 14 peak response were available, repertoires could be characterized only after the peak T cell response. The whole spike protein was spanned by vaccine-associated CD4 TCRs, and dominant responses were seen in regions 160-218 and 743-854. Conclusions about previously exposed vaccinees were limited because only 6 or 7 AZD1222 recipients were SARS-CoV-2 seropositive at baseline. Most participants were white British and females outnumbered males, and the authors suggested that clonal diversity may have been underestimated.

From a lookup of the germline V gene (reference sequence), CDR1 and CDR2 are LNHDA and SQIVND. From its cysteine to its phenylalanine, the CDR3 spans 14 amino acids. Only CDR3 DNA is held: 42 bases, read in frame from base 1. V is pruned by 8 bases and J by 2 bases, leaving 6 bases of the junction without a gene match. The V gene is TRBV19 and the J gene is TRBJ2-1; TRBD1 aligns with 7 central bases. The sample consisted of peripheral blood, taken on day 0 of AZD1222 vaccination. The source of this sequence is an adult in good health. The CDR3 sequence is CASSLGQTYNEQFF. The nucleotides read TGTGCCAGTTCCCTGGGACAGACCTACAATGAGCAGTTCTTC.